Below, 26 T cell receptor beta chains from the same sample are listed, as sequenced in a study of T cells after yellow fever vaccination. TCRdb re-called the 5' RACE reads through MiXCR, storing one row per CDR3 protein. The table records about 400,000 distinct CDR3 sequences, more than 9% of them present only once. The sequencing used PBMCs, collected on the day of the first yellow fever vaccination. These receptors all stem from a man younger than 30 who received the YFV17D yellow fever vaccine.

In this sample, this clonotype turned up a few times. The chain employs TRBV29-1 and TRBJ1-2, with 7 bases aligning to TRBD1. J gave up 4 bases and V 7 bases, and 9 bases lay outside the gene matches. The CDR3 loop spans 13 amino acids. CDR1 and CDR2 from the germline V gene are SQVTM and ANQGSEA. The CDR3 nucleotides are TGCAGCGGGGGAGGGGGCCATGGCTATGGCTACACCTTC. Protein product: CSGGGGHGYGYTF.

This clonotype showed up just a few times. This chain links TRBV5-1 with TRBJ2-2; D assignment may be TRBD1 or TRBD2 (5 bases each). Germline CDR1 reads SGHRS; CDR2 reads YFSETQ. The V end was cut by 4 bases, the J end by 5 bases, with 18 bases between. The CDR3 covers 16 residues. The CDR3 sequence is CASSPPERGGTGELFF. CDR3 in DNA: TGCGCCAGCAGCCCACCCGAGAGGGGTGGGACCGGGGAGCTGTTTTTT. Together with reference TRBV5-1 and TRBJ2-2, the CDR3 gives the full variable domain: KAGVTQTPRYLIKTRGQQVTLSCSPISGHRSVSWYQQTPGQGLQFLFEYFSETQRNKGNFPGRFSGRQFSNSRSEMNVSTLELGDSALYLCASSPPERGGTGELFFGEGSRLTVL.

As to this clonotype: This sequence may be a read error, since a much larger clone differs from it by one base. This chain uses TRBV12-3 or TRBV12-4 with TRBJ2-7, with TRBD1 identical over 7 bases. The CDR3 has 15 residues. Here the CDR3 DNA reads TGTGCCAGCAATAGGGACAGCTCCAGCTCCTACGAGCACTACTTC. Translation: CASNRDSSSSYEHYF.

This clonotype was recorded a few times. The chain recombines TRBV4-1 with TRBJ1-1, with D uncertain. Trimming left V 0 bases short and J 8 bases short, with 7 bases between. The CDR3 totals 12 residues. The germline V gene encodes CDR1 MGHRA and CDR2 YSYEKL. In DNA, the CDR3 is TGCGCCAGCAGCCAAGAGGGATTCGAAGCTTTCTTT. It encodes CASSQEGFEAFF.

The gene calls are TRBV7-9 and TRBJ2-7; D might be TRBD2 (5 bases). This CDR3 is 13 amino acids long. Germline V lookup: CDR1 SEHNR, CDR2 FQNEAQ (reference sequence). Trimming shortened V by 3 bases and J by 5 bases, and 11 bases separated the two germline ends. The CDR3 sequence: CASSFESGNEQYF. The DNA of the CDR3 is TGTGCCAGCAGCTTCGAGTCGGGGAACGAGCAGTACTTC.

J is TRBJ2-3 and V is TRBV6-1; perhaps TRBD2 as D (5 bases). The CDR3 has 13 residues. Trimming cost V 3 bases and J 4 bases, with 8 bases left between them. The germline V gene has CDR1 MNHNS and CDR2 SASEGT. The CDR3: CASSDYGADTQYF. The CDR3 bases are TGTGCCAGCAGTGACTACGGGGCAGATACGCAGTATTTT.

This clonotype was counted a few times. The CDR3: CSAQKRDGTDTQYF. CDR3 in DNA: TGCAGTGCGCAAAAGCGGGACGGCACAGATACGCAGTATTTT. This chain uses TRBV20-1 with TRBJ2-3; 7 nucleotides match TRBD2. The length of the CDR3 is 14 residues. The germline V gene has CDR1 DFQATT and CDR2 SNEGSKA (reference sequence). V gave up 6 bases and J gave up 1 base; unmatched junction bases: 7.

This clonotype occurred a few times. The chain recombines TRBV7-2 with TRBJ1-2, with a weak D call TRBD1 (5 bases). This CDR3 has 14 amino acids. V was cut by 5 bases and J by 3 bases, with 13 bases left in between. From germline, CDR1 is SGHTA and CDR2 FQGNSA. The CDR3 DNA reads TGTGCCAGCAGCACGCGCAGGGTTGACTATGGCTACACCTTC. Its translation is CASSTRRVDYGYTF.

This clonotype came up a few times. V and J are TRBV6-5 and TRBJ1-2; D remains unclear. Per germline, CDR1 MNHEY and CDR2 SVGAGI. Trimming pared 2 bases from V and 4 bases from J, leaving 5 bases between. The CDR3 runs to 12 residues. The CDR3, as DNA: TGTGCCAGCAGTTACGGCAGCTATGGCTACACCTTC. Protein sequence: CASSYGSYGYTF.

This clonotype was counted a few times. This sequence joins TRBV7-2 and TRBJ2-5, with D hard to call. The CDR3 has 13 residues. V lost 2 bases and J lost 5, with 9 bases in between. Germline V lookup: CDR1 SGHTA, CDR2 FQGNSA. The CDR3 loop is CASSLWSWETQYF. The CDR3 DNA is TGTGCCAGCAGCTTATGGTCCTGGGAGACCCAGTACTTC.

This clonotype was observed a handful of times. The chain recombines TRBV18 with TRBJ2-1; D may match TRBD1 or TRBD2 (5 bases each). CDR1 and CDR2 from the germline V gene are KGHSH and LQKENI. The V and J ends lost 2 bases and 6 bases respectively, with 8 bases between them. This CDR3 has 13 amino acids. CDR3 nucleotide sequence: TGTGCCAGCTCACCAGGGACCGGCAATGAGCAGTTCTTC. Its protein is CASSPGTGNEQFF.

The chain employs TRBV5-1 and TRBJ2-3, with D unclear. The CDR3 loop spans 14 amino acids. V lost 0 bases and J lost 7, with 12 bases in between. The germline CDR1 and CDR2 sequences are SGHRS and YFSETQ. This chain's CDR3 is CASSLGDPDNTQYF. For the CDR3, the DNA is TGCGCCAGCAGCTTGGGGGATCCCGACAATACGCAGTATTTT.

V usage is TRBV4-3 and J usage is TRBJ1-4; the match to TRBD1 covers 9 bases. The V gene's germline CDR1 is LGHNA and CDR2 YSLEER. This CDR3 region has 17 residues. With V trimmed by 1 base and J by 10 bases, 13 bases remained unmatched. In DNA, the CDR3 is TGCGCCAGCAGCCAAGGACAAGGGGGGACAGGGTTCGGAAAACTGTTTTTT. Translated: CASSQGQGGTGFGKLFF.

The table lists this clonotype with a few counts. Relative to the germline gene, one junction end is altered; a read error may explain this. The J gene is TRBJ2-2, the V gene TRBV12-3 or TRBV12-4; 12 bases fit TRBD2. The CDR3 covers 15 residues. The CDR3 region has the DNA TGTGCCAGCAGTCTAGCGGGGGGGCCCGCCGGGGAGCTGTTTTTT. Translating it yields CASSLAGGPAGELFF.

The rearrangement uses TRBV5-6 and TRBJ2-5; 14 nucleotides agree with TRBD2. J was trimmed by 4 bases and V by 4 bases; bases with no gene match: 9. Germline V gives CDR1 SGHDT, CDR2 YYEEEE. The CDR3 spans 17 residues. CDR3 protein: CASSLDGLAGGGETQYF. The CDR3 coding sequence is TGTGCCAGCAGCCTAGATGGACTAGCGGGGGGTGGAGAGACCCAGTACTTC.

The chain couples TRBV4-2 to TRBJ2-3; 11 bases are a match to TRBD2. CDR1 and CDR2 from the germline V gene are LGHNA and YNFKEQ. This CDR3 is built from 17 residues. Germline trimming cut 4 bases from V and 4 bases from J; bases unmatched to any gene: 10. Written as DNA, the CDR3 is TGTGCCAGCAGCCGAACTCTAGCGGGGGGCTCCCCAGATACGCAGTATTTT. This translates into CASSRTLAGGSPDTQYF.

This clonotype was counted a few times. The chain is built from TRBV14 and TRBJ2-3, with D possibly TRBD1 on 6 matching bases. Trimming removed 7 bases from V and 8 bases from J, with 16 bases in between. This CDR3 contains 13 residues. CDR1 is SGHDN, CDR2 FVKESK, per germline. The CDR3 coding sequence is TGTGCCAGCACTCAGGTGGTCAGGGGTACGCAGTATTTT. Translated: CASTQVVRGTQYF.

The chain is built from TRBV7-2 and TRBJ1-6; D gene uncertain. Germline CDR1 SGHTA, CDR2 FQGNSA. The length of the CDR3 is 13 residues. Trimming left V 5 bases short and J 12 bases short, with 14 bases between. This CDR3 is CASSPSGGKPLHF. The CDR3 DNA is TGTGCCAGCAGCCCCTCGGGAGGCAAACCCCTCCACTTT.

This clonotype was seen at least ten times. The V call is TRBV5-1, the J call TRBJ1-1; D unresolved. Per germline, CDR1 SGHRS and CDR2 YFSETQ. The ends were cut back, 2 bases at V and 2 bases at J, with 10 bases in the middle. This CDR3 has 14 amino acids. DNA of the CDR3: TGCGCCAGCAGCTTCGGGGATGGCAACACTGAAGCTTTCTTT. Translation: CASSFGDGNTEAFF.

The chain links TRBV5-1 to TRBJ2-5, with D tentatively TRBD1 or TRBD2 (6 bases each). In germline, CDR1 is SGHRS, CDR2 YFSETQ. Between the trimmed V and J ends, which lost 4 bases and 9 bases, there was a span of 13 bases. The CDR3 runs 12 residues. The CDR3 DNA sequence: TGCGCCAGCAGCGTAGGGGGGTCGGCCCAGTACTTC. It specifies CASSVGGSAQYF. The entire variable domain, with the rest obtained from reference TRBV5-1 and TRBJ2-5, is as follows: KAGVTQTPRYLIKTRGQQVTLSCSPISGHRSVSWYQQTPGQGLQFLFEYFSETQRNKGNFPGRFSGRQFSNSRSEMNVSTLELGDSALYLCASSVGGSAQYFGPGTRLLVL.

This clonotype was found a few times. Here the CDR3 reads CASSPSRTSNNEQFF. DNA of the CDR3: TGTGCCAGCAGTCCATCCCGGACTAGCAATAATGAGCAGTTCTTC. The rearrangement uses TRBV7-2 and TRBJ2-1, with 8 bases fitting TRBD2. With 6 bases clipped from V and 7 bases from J, the junction kept 11 bases outside the gene matches. The germline V gene encodes CDR1 SGHTA and CDR2 FQGNSA. The CDR3 consists of 15 residues.

This chain links TRBV5-4 with TRBJ1-1; D is undetermined. The CDR3 has 13 amino acids. CDR1 is SGHNT and CDR2 is YYREEE in the germline V gene (reference sequence). V was shortened by 4 bases and J by 3 bases, with 10 bases between the two germline ends. CDR3 amino acids: CASSTGLHTEAFF. In nucleotides, the CDR3 is TGTGCCAGCAGCACCGGGCTTCACACTGAAGCTTTCTTT.

The rearrangement uses TRBV27 and TRBJ2-1; TRBD2 is a possible D gene (6 bases). The CDR3 consists of 12 residues. Germline CDR1 and CDR2: MNHEY and SMNVEV (reference sequence). V shed 2 bases and J shed 9 bases, with 8 bases lying between them. This chain's CDR3 is CASSLGGTEQFF. CDR3 DNA sequence: TGTGCCAGCAGTTTAGGCGGGACTGAGCAGTTCTTC.

This clonotype was seen a handful of times. The chain couples TRBV7-2 to TRBJ2-5; either TRBD1 or TRBD2 may fit D (5 bases each). CDR1 and CDR2 (germline): SGHTA, FQGNSA. This CDR3 is built from 17 residues. Between the trimmed V and J ends, which lost 6 bases and 1 base, there was a span of 21 bases. CDR3 sequence reads: CASSDRGRAPLQETQYF. In DNA, the CDR3 is TGTGCCAGCAGTGATCGGGGCAGGGCCCCACTCCAAGAGACCCAGTACTTC.

This clonotype was detected a few times. V is TRBV19 and J is TRBJ2-2; 11 bases align to TRBD1. This CDR3 has 16 amino acids. V lost 11 bases, J lost 10 bases, and 18 bases stayed unmatched. Germline-derived CDR1 and CDR2 are LNHDA and SQIVND (reference sequence). The DNA of the CDR3 is TGTGCCTCCTGCCCACCGGGACAGGGGGGTTATGCGGAGCTGTTTTTT. It is translated as CASCPPGQGGYAELFF.

This chain joins TRBV15 and TRBJ1-5; D gene unclear. V was trimmed by 0 bases and J by 11 bases, leaving 14 bases between them. The V gene's germline CDR1 is LNHNV and CDR2 YYDKDF (reference sequence). The CDR3 is made up of 14 amino acids. The CDR3 coding sequence is TGTGCCACCAGCAGAGATCAACGGTCTGTAGCCCAGCATTTT. Amino acid sequence: CATSRDQRSVAQHF.